The subject of this entry is one TCR beta chain. The source of the sample is a study of blood T cell repertoires in COVID-19. Study at large: Specimens from acute and convalescent COVID-19 originated in the United States, Italy and Spain. Nucleic acid was either cDNA or gDNA, and it came from T cells, B-cell-depleted T cells, or PBMCs.

In the study's own analysis: Amplification of reference gene primers was used by the study to estimate nucleated cell counts. Produced via immunoSEQ multiplex PCR; TCRdb's table is partial and in-frame only. V and J calls plus clone size are reproduced from that table; the DNA served to infer D and trimming. The sample has more than 110,000 clones; over 65% are singletons. This clonotype was sampled from a woman of 80 years or more with active or convalescent COVID-19. The sequenced sample consisted of peripheral blood.

CDR3 protein: CASSAQGHTIYF. The CDR3 region has the DNA TGTGCCAGCAGCGCTCAGGGTCACACCATATATTTT. This chain connects TRBV7-9 to TRBJ1-3; possibly TRBD1 for D (5 bases). Germline V gene data show CDR1 as SEHNR and CDR2 as FQNEAQ (reference sequence). This CDR3 has 12 amino acids. Trimming removed 5 bases from V and 8 bases from J, with 10 bases in between.